Below are 14 T cell receptor beta chains sequenced from a single sample in a study of CD8 T cells in ankylosing spondylitis (TCRdb year 2017). The library was obtained by 5' RACE. The sequencing machine was an Illumina HiSeq 2500. The public reads were reprocessed in TCRdb via fastp at Q25 and MiXCR, keeping in-frame beta chains. Identical CDR3 proteins give one entry, which carries the most common genes and DNA. The sample yields about 310,000 distinct CDR3 sequences; under 25% were counted once. In total, the top ten clones hold under 4% of the sample. The sample consisted of blood, either unsorted or a sorted T cell fraction (not recorded which). All receptors come from a female donor with ankylosing spondylitis or in good health (not recorded which).

V and J are TRBV2 and TRBJ2-7; 8 nucleotides match TRBD2. The CDR3 contains 12 residues. The germline CDR1 and CDR2 sequences are SNHLY and FYNNEI. Trimming cost V 6 bases and J 3 bases; bases outside gene matches: 1. CDR3 nucleotides: TGTGCCAGCAGGGGACTAGTCTACGAGCAGTACTTC. Residues: CASRGLVYEQYF.

This clonotype appeared a few times. The genes are TRBV7-9 and TRBJ1-2; 11 nucleotides match TRBD1. From germline, CDR1 is SEHNR and CDR2 FQNEAQ (reference sequence). The V segment lost 3 bases and the J segment 5 bases; nucleotides outside the gene matches: 5. CDR3 length: 15 amino acids. The DNA for the CDR3 is TGTGCCAGCAGCTTGGACAGGGGGCGTTCGTATGGCTACACCTTC. This codes for CASSLDRGRSYGYTF.

This chain connects TRBV5-1 to TRBJ2-7; D is unresolved. The CDR3 extends over 13 amino acids. V dropped 5 bases and J dropped 2 bases, with 11 bases sitting between them. Germline CDR1 SGHRS, CDR2 YFSETQ. The chain's CDR3 is CASSYAAAYEQYF. The CDR3 nucleotides read TGCGCCAGCAGTTACGCCGCAGCCTACGAGCAGTACTTC.

The chain is built from TRBV20-1 and TRBJ2-4; 7 bases match TRBD1. V shed 5 bases, J shed 10 bases, and the junction held 8 bases outside the gene matches. The CDR3 consists of 12 residues. Germline lookup yields CDR1 DFQATT and CDR2 SNEGSKA (reference sequence). The CDR3 here is CSADGTEGIQYF. The DNA for the CDR3 is TGCAGTGCTGACGGGACAGAAGGTATTCAGTACTTC.

V gene TRBV28 combines with J gene TRBJ2-7; the D is unclear. The CDR3 has 13 residues. The V gene's germline CDR1 is MDHEN and CDR2 SYDVKM. V lost 6 bases, J lost 2 bases, and 11 bases lay in between. CDR3 sequence reads: CASSPGVPYEQYF. As DNA, the CDR3 is TGTGCCAGCAGCCCTGGGGTCCCCTACGAGCAGTACTTC. The whole variable domain, remainder taken from reference TRBV28 and TRBJ2-7, is DVKVTQSSRYLVKRTGEKVFLECVQDMDHENMFWYRQDPGLGLRLIYFSYDVKMKEKGDIPEGYSVSREKKERFSLILESASTNQTSMYLCASSPGVPYEQYFGPGTRLTVT.

This clonotype was seen more than once but under ten times. The chain has TRBV4-3 and TRBJ2-5; TRBD1 is a possible D gene (5 bases). This CDR3 has 14 amino acids. In germline, CDR1 is LGHNA, CDR2 YSLEER. Trimming took 1 base from V and 2 from J, leaving 8 bases between them. The CDR3 coding sequence is TGCGCCAGCAGCCAAGGGGGCAGACAAGAGACCCAGTACTTC. This translates into CASSQGGRQETQYF.

The V and J genes are TRBV19 and TRBJ2-1, with D possibly being TRBD2 (6 bases). Germline V gene data show CDR1 as LNHDA and CDR2 as SQIVND (reference sequence). The CDR3 runs 13 residues. Trimming took off 5 bases at V and 9 bases at J, with 14 bases between the two ends. CDR3 bases: TGTGCCAGTAGTCCCGGGACTTCTCTTGAGCAGTTCTTC. This translates into CASSPGTSLEQFF.

The rearrangement links TRBV12-3 or TRBV12-4 to TRBJ2-5; TRBD2 agrees at 10 bases. V was clipped by 3 bases and J by 5 bases; unmatched bases: 6. The CDR3 has 15 residues. CDR3 protein: CASSFPGLATETQYF. The CDR3 region has the DNA TGTGCCAGCAGTTTTCCGGGACTAGCGACGGAGACCCAGTACTTC.

This clonotype was seen a few times. CDR3 region: CASSLGVRLDTGELFF. Here the CDR3 DNA reads TGTGCCAGCAGTTTAGGCGTCAGACTAGACACCGGGGAGCTGTTTTTT. The chain combines TRBV12-3 or TRBV12-4 with TRBJ2-2, with TRBD2 as a possible D gene (6 bases). This CDR3 is built from 16 residues. V dropped 1 base and J dropped 3 bases, with 12 bases sitting between them.

This clonotype was observed a few times. The chain is built from TRBV10-3 and TRBJ1-6; D gene ambiguous. The germline V gene has CDR1 ENHRY and CDR2 SYGVKD. The CDR3 runs 15 residues. Trimming removed 5 bases from V and 10 bases from J, with 18 bases in between. CDR3 sequence (DNA): TGTGCCATCAGTCGTACCGACGTGGCGGGATCACCCCTCCACTTT. This encodes CAISRTDVAGSPLHF.

This chain connects TRBV5-1 to TRBJ2-2; possible D gene TRBD2, 5 bases. V gave up 4 bases and J gave up 1 base, with 11 bases separating them. The germline V gene has CDR1 SGHRS and CDR2 YFSETQ. The CDR3 loop spans 15 amino acids. CDR3 protein: CASSNRGKNTGELFF. CDR3 coding DNA: TGCGCCAGCAGCAATCGGGGAAAGAACACCGGGGAGCTGTTTTTT.

The chain combines TRBV20-1 with TRBJ2-7; TRBD1 agrees at 11 bases. The V and J ends lost 5 bases and 4 bases, in that order; junction bases with no gene match: 7. This CDR3 is 14 amino acids long. The germline gives CDR1 DFQATT, CDR2 SNEGSKA (reference sequence). The CDR3 region is CSAPRTGGVYEQYF. CDR3 DNA sequence: TGCAGTGCTCCGCGGACAGGGGGCGTGTACGAGCAGTACTTC.

V and J are TRBV6-2 or TRBV6-3 and TRBJ2-7; tentatively, D is TRBD1 (5 bases). Trimming shortened V by 2 bases and J by 3 bases, and 17 bases separated the two germline ends. CDR1 is MNHEY and CDR2 is SVGEGT in the germline V gene. The CDR3 length is 16 residues. CDR3: CASSYKLGAGFYEQYF. In nucleotides, the CDR3 is TGTGCCAGCAGTTACAAATTAGGGGCAGGCTTCTACGAGCAGTACTTC.

This clonotype was seen a few times. The chain carries TRBV28 and TRBJ2-1, with TRBD2 identical over 9 bases. The CDR3 loop spans 14 amino acids. V lost 6 bases to trimming and J lost 3 bases; unmatched junction nucleotides: 3. Germline lookup yields CDR1 MDHEN and CDR2 SYDVKM. CDR3 DNA: TGTGCCAGCAGAGGAGCGGGAGGCTACAATGAGCAGTTCTTC. This codes for CASRGAGGYNEQFF.